This T cell receptor (beta chain) was recorded in a study of persistence of HIV-infected CD4 T cells. Points from the study as a whole: TCRbeta richness was lower in CMV- and Gag-responding cells than in anti-CD3/anti-CD28-responding cells.

The immunoSEQ assay was version 4, run in survey mode. Genomic DNA was diluted to roughly 10 ng/uL, up to about 1 ug per sample. The data were produced by immunoSEQ multiplex PCR, yet TCRdb's version contains in-frame clones alone and is incomplete. Among nearly 20,000 clones, approximately 60% were seen once, and the ten largest hold approximately 1.9%. Overlapping HIV-1 Gag 15-mer peptides at around 1 ug per peptide per mL were used. CD4+ T cells upregulating both CD40 ligand and CD69 were sorted as responding cells. CD4+ T cell counts exceeded 400 cells/uL; CMV serology was positive. Anti-CD28/CD49d costimulation, CD40-blocking antibody and enfuvirtide were given to CD8-depleted PBMCs for 18 hours. In the case of this clone: What it binds is not known.

The CDR3 is 15 residues long. V trimming: 1 base; J trimming: 10 bases; junction bases outside the gene matches: 14. In germline, CDR1 is SQVTM, CDR2 ANQGSEA. J is TRBJ1-1 and V is TRBV29-1, with 8 bases matching TRBD1. This material consisted of CD4+ T cells sorted from PBMCs after roughly 19-hour stimulation, taken from a patient who received antiretroviral therapy. This clonotype was obtained from an adult woman with HIV who was CMV-seropositive. This CDR3 is CSVEGLTGEYARAFF. DNA for the CDR3: TGCAGCGTTGAAGGGTTGACAGGGGAGTACGCGAGAGCTTTCTTT.